These 25 T cell receptor beta chains share one sample of origin, sequenced in a study of OX40 agonist ivuxolimab in advanced cancers. Libraries were built with the immunoSEQ multiplex PCR assay. The table was pulled from immuneACCESS by TCRdb, which kept in-frame rearrangements only. Such tables lose some clones; where checked, under half of the loss comes from unresolved V genes, and the rest has no known cause. Counted in this sample were tens of thousands of clones; about nine tenths of them appeared once. The ten most abundant clones make up nearly 25% of the sample. The sample was CD4+ or CD8+ T cells sorted from blood, taken in a trial of the OX40 agonist ivuxolimab. The receptors originated from an adult with an advanced solid tumor such as melanoma, head and neck, liver or kidney cancer.

This chain uses TRBV7-9 with TRBJ2-3; D unresolved. Germline-derived CDR1 and CDR2 are SEHNR and FQNEAQ (reference sequence). CDR3 length equals 14 residues. Trimming cost V 6 bases and J 1 base, with 11 bases left between them. The CDR3 nucleotides are TGTGCCAGCAGTCAGTTTTCTGGCACAGATACGCAGTATTTT. Translating it yields CASSQFSGTDTQYF.

The rearrangement links TRBV9 to TRBJ2-7; D is unclear. Germline CDR1 is SGDLS and CDR2 is YYNGEE. Trimming pared 2 bases from V and 1 base from J, leaving 10 bases between. This CDR3 comprises 14 residues. The CDR3 loop is CASSVSDVSYEQYF. The CDR3 DNA reads TGTGCCAGCAGCGTCTCCGATGTTTCCTACGAGCAGTACTTC.

The chain employs TRBV5-1 and TRBJ2-1; 13 bases fit TRBD2. Germline loops: CDR1 SGHRS, CDR2 YFSETQ. J gave up 9 bases and V 0 bases, and 9 bases lay outside the gene matches. The CDR3 has 17 residues. The CDR3 spells CASSLVGTSGILSEQFF. The CDR3 bases are TGCGCCAGCAGCTTGGTTGGGACTAGCGGGATTTTGAGTGAGCAGTTCTTC. Drawing the rest from reference TRBV5-1 and TRBJ2-1, the complete variable domain is KAGVTQTPRYLIKTRGQQVTLSCSPISGHRSVSWYQQTPGQGLQFLFEYFSETQRNKGNFPGRFSGRQFSNSRSEMNVSTLELGDSALYLCASSLVGTSGILSEQFFGPGTRLTVL.

This chain joins TRBV15 and TRBJ1-1; D gene ambiguous. Per the germline V gene, CDR1 is LNHNV and CDR2 is YYDKDF (reference sequence). CDR3 length: 14 amino acids. Trimming left V 3 bases short and J 0 bases short, with 8 bases between. CDR3: CATSRAGMNTEAFF. The DNA for the CDR3 is TGTGCCACCAGCAGGGCAGGTATGAACACTGAAGCTTTCTTT.

The table lists this clone with a count of one. The rearrangement uses TRBV7-8 and TRBJ2-7; 7 bases are a match to TRBD1. Germline V gene lookup returns CDR1 SGHVS and CDR2 FQNEAQ. The CDR3 length is 14 residues. The ends lost 9 bases at V and 0 bases at J; junction bases unmatched: 8. The CDR3 DNA reads TGTGCCAGACATCGACGGGACAGCTCCTACGAGCAGTACTTC. Its protein product is CARHRRDSSYEQYF.

This chain uses TRBV25-1 with TRBJ2-1; TRBD2 agrees at 13 bases. The CDR3 runs to 15 residues. CDR1 and CDR2 from the germline V gene are MGHDK and SYGVNS. The ends lost 2 bases at V and 12 bases at J; junction bases unmatched: 7. In nucleotides, the CDR3 is TGTGCCAGCAGTGAAATAGGACTAGCGGGAGTAAGGCAGTTCTTC. Protein product: CASSEIGLAGVRQFF.

The V and J genes are TRBV1 and TRBJ2-7; the D call TRBD1 from the table was never checked on the DNA. TRBV1 corresponds to a pseudogene. The CDR3 is made up of 17 amino acids. The CDR3 spells CTSSHQEGIRQGYEQYF. CDR3 nucleotide sequence: TGCACCAGCAGCCATCAAGAAGGGATTCGACAGGGCTACGAGCAGTACTTC.

The gene calls are TRBV27 and TRBJ2-1; D call uncertain. Germline V gene data show CDR1 as MNHEY and CDR2 as SMNVEV (reference sequence). This CDR3 has 15 residues. With 1 base removed from V and 4 bases from J, the gap between germline ends came to 11 bases. The CDR3 nucleotides are TGTGCCAGCAGTTTATTCTTGGGGAATTACAATGAGCAGTTCTTC. Protein sequence: CASSLFLGNYNEQFF.

A few counts support this clone. V is TRBV5-1 and J is TRBJ2-5, with 12 bases that match TRBD2. Trimming cost V 0 bases and J 3 bases; bases outside gene matches: 3. Germline V gene data show CDR1 as SGHRS and CDR2 as YFSETQ. The CDR3 contains 16 residues. The CDR3 coding sequence is TGCGCCAGCAGCTTGGCCCTAGCGGGAGGGAAAGAGACCCAGTACTTC. The encoded protein is CASSLALAGGKETQYF.

This chain links TRBV5-4 with TRBJ1-2, with D hard to call. This CDR3 contains 14 residues. V was pared by 1 base and J by 1 base, with 8 bases between. CDR1 and CDR2 (germline): SGHNT, YYREEE (reference sequence). The CDR3 protein is CASSLWQDNYGYTF. In nucleotides, the CDR3 is TGTGCCAGCAGCTTGTGGCAGGATAACTATGGCTACACCTTC. Full variable domain (outside the CDR3, taken from reference TRBV5-4 and TRBJ1-2): ETGVTQSPTHLIKTRGQQVTLRCSSQSGHNTVSWYQQALGQGPQFIFQYYREEENGRGNFPPRFSGLQFPNYSSELNVNALELDDSALYLCASSLWQDNYGYTFGSGTRLTVV.

The gene calls are TRBV9 and TRBJ1-6; TRBD1 aligns across 10 bases. V lost 0 bases and J lost 8; bases outside the gene matches: 5. Germline lookup yields CDR1 SGDLS and CDR2 YYNGEE. CDR3 length equals 16 residues. As DNA, the CDR3 is TGTGCCAGCAGCGTAGGTTTAGGGACAGGGGATTCACCCCTCCACTTT. Its protein product is CASSVGLGTGDSPLHF.

This clone is a singleton in its sample. The genes are TRBV6-6 and TRBJ2-1; 10 bases agree with TRBD1. CDR1 and CDR2 from the germline V gene are MNHNY and SVGAGI (reference sequence). The trim removed 0 bases at V and 4 bases at J, leaving 3 bases unmatched. The CDR3 has 16 residues. The CDR3 loop is CASSYSQDRGYNEQFF. CDR3 DNA: TGTGCCAGCAGTTACTCCCAGGACAGGGGGTACAATGAGCAGTTCTTC.

The chain links TRBV9 to TRBJ2-2, with 7 bases lining up with TRBD2. This CDR3 is built from 15 residues. Trimming removed 3 bases from V and 3 bases from J; junction bases left unmatched: 5. Germline loops: CDR1 SGDLS, CDR2 YYNGEE. The CDR3 is CASSDGGKYTGELFF. The CDR3 coding sequence is TGTGCCAGCAGCGACGGGGGGAAGTACACCGGGGAGCTGTTTTTT.

This chain joins TRBV30 and TRBJ1-4, with a weak D call TRBD1 (5 bases). This CDR3 is built from 14 residues. The V end lost 0 bases, the J end lost 6 bases, and 11 bases lay between the germline ends. In germline, CDR1 is GTSNPN, CDR2 SVGIG (reference sequence). As DNA, the CDR3 is TGTGCCTGGAGTGTGGGCTTGGGGCATGAAAAACTGTTTTTT. It is translated as CAWSVGLGHEKLFF.

The chain couples TRBV30 to TRBJ2-7, with 7 bases that match TRBD1. CDR1 GTSNPN and CDR2 SVGIG come from the germline V gene (reference sequence). The CDR3 consists of 14 residues. V lost 0 bases to trimming and J lost 4 bases; unmatched junction nucleotides: 6. The CDR3 here is CAWSVEQGSYEQYF. In DNA form, the CDR3 reads TGTGCCTGGAGTGTTGAACAGGGGAGTTACGAGCAGTACTTC.

The rearrangement joins TRBV14 to TRBJ2-1, with 11 bases fitting TRBD2. Germline V lookup: CDR1 SGHDN, CDR2 FVKESK. V was pared by 2 bases and J by 0 bases, with 6 bases of the junction left unmatched. The CDR3 is made up of 18 amino acids. The DNA of the CDR3 is TGTGCCAGCAGCCAAATGGGACTAGCGGAGTACTCCTACAATGAGCAGTTCTTC. It yields the protein CASSQMGLAEYSYNEQFF.

The rearrangement uses TRBV30 and TRBJ1-1; TRBD1 is a possible D gene (6 bases). Germline V gene sequence: CDR1 GTSNPN, CDR2 SVGIG (reference sequence). V was clipped by 8 bases and J by 4 bases, with 17 bases between them. This CDR3 has 13 amino acids. The DNA for the CDR3 is TGTGCCGGTCGGCCAGGGGTAACCACTGAAGCTTTCTTT. Protein sequence: CAGRPGVTTEAFF.

The chain uses TRBV21-1 and TRBJ2-5; TRBD1 was called by the table and not checked on the DNA. TRBV21-1 is designated a pseudogene. The CDR3 is 14 residues long. The chain's CDR3 is CASSKTGEQETQYF. The CDR3 region has the DNA TGTGCCAGCAGCAAGACAGGGGAACAAGAGACCCAGTACTTC.

CDR3 nucleotides: TGTGCCAGCAGCCCAATAGCGGGAGGTAACAATGAGCAGTTCTTC. This codes for CASSPIAGGNNEQFF. The genes are TRBV27 and TRBJ2-1, with 10 bases lining up with TRBD2. With V trimmed by 6 bases and J by 5 bases, 7 bases remained unmatched. Germline CDR1 MNHEY, CDR2 SMNVEV (reference sequence). The CDR3 runs to 15 residues.

The V call is TRBV6-5, the J call TRBJ2-7; 9 bases fit TRBD1. Per germline, CDR1 MNHEY and CDR2 SVGAGI. The CDR3 sequence is 15 residues long. The J segment lost 4 bases and the V segment lost 5 bases, leaving 9 bases of the junction unmatched. Here the CDR3 reads CASSPQGTGFYEQYF. The DNA of the CDR3 is TGTGCCAGCAGTCCACAAGGGACAGGGTTTTACGAGCAGTACTTC.

The chain combines TRBV30 with TRBJ1-2; tentatively, D is TRBD1 (5 bases). The V gene's germline CDR1 is GTSNPN and CDR2 SVGIG (reference sequence). The CDR3 is 13 residues long. Trimming took 4 bases from V and 4 from J, leaving 13 bases between them. CDR3 protein: CAWTDITLYGYTF. DNA of the CDR3: TGTGCCTGGACGGACATAACTCTCTATGGCTACACCTTC.

CDR3 in DNA: TGTGCCTGGTTTGCTGGACTGAACACCGGGGAGCTGTTTTTT. Its translation is CAWFAGLNTGELFF. The gene calls are TRBV30 and TRBJ2-2; possible D gene TRBD2, 5 bases. The germline V gene encodes CDR1 GTSNPN and CDR2 SVGIG (reference sequence). V was cut by 5 bases and J by 1 base, with 11 bases left in between. CDR3 length equals 14 residues.

This clone is a singleton in its sample. This chain connects TRBV6-1 to TRBJ1-1, with D possibly matching TRBD1 (6 bases). CDR1 is MNHNS, CDR2 SASEGT, per germline. Trimming removed 3 bases at V and 1 base at J, with 12 bases between. The length of the CDR3 is 15 residues. The CDR3, as DNA: TGTGCCAGCAGTGACCCAGGACAGAGGAACACTGAAGCTTTCTTT. Translation gives CASSDPGQRNTEAFF.

V and J are TRBV19 and TRBJ1-3, with TRBD1 as a possible D gene (6 bases). Trimming cost V 4 bases and J 0 bases, with 13 bases left between them. Germline CDR1 reads LNHDA; CDR2 reads SQIVND (reference sequence). The CDR3 runs to 16 residues. CDR3 sequence (DNA): TGTGCCAGTAGTAACCAACAGGGTCTCTCTGGAAACACCATATATTTT. Protein: CASSNQQGLSGNTIYF.

The chain couples TRBV27 to TRBJ2-1, with 12 bases aligning to TRBD2. Germline V lookup: CDR1 MNHEY, CDR2 SMNVEV (reference sequence). The CDR3 sequence is 16 residues long. Unmatched junction bases numbered 4, after V lost 5 bases and J lost 2 bases. The CDR3 spells CASSRLAGGAYNEQFF. CDR3 nucleotides: TGTGCCAGCAGTAGGCTAGCGGGAGGGGCCTACAATGAGCAGTTCTTC.